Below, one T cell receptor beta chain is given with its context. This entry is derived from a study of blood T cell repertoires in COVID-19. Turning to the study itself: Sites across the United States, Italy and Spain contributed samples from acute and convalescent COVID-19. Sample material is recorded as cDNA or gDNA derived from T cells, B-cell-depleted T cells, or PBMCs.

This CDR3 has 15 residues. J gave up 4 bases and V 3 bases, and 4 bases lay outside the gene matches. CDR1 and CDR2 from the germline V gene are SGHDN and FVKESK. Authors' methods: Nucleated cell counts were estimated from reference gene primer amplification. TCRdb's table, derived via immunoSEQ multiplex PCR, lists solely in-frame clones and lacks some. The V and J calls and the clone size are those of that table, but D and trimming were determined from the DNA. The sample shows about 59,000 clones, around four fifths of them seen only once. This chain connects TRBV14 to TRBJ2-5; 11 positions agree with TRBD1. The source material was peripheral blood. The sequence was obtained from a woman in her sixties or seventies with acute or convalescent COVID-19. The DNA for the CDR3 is TGTGCCAGCAGCCACCGGGGACAGGGGGGAGAGACCCAGTACTTC. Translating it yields CASSHRGQGGETQYF.